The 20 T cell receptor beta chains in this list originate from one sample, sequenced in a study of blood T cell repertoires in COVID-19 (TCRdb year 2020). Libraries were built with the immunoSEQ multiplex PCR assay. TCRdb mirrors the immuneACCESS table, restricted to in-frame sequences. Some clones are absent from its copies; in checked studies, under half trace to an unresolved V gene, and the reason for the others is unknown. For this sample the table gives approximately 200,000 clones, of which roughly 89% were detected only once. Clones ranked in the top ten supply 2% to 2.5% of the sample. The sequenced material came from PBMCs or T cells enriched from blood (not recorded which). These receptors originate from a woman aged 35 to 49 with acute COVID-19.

CDR3 protein: CASSPRTSGTGELFF. CDR3 coding DNA: TGTGCCAGCAGCCCAAGGACTAGCGGCACCGGGGAGCTGTTTTTT. The genes are TRBV7-3 and TRBJ2-2; the match to TRBD2 covers 10 bases. The CDR3 is 15 amino acids. The V segment lost 5 bases and the J segment 4 bases; nucleotides outside the gene matches: 4. Per the germline V gene, CDR1 is SGHTA and CDR2 is FQGTGA.

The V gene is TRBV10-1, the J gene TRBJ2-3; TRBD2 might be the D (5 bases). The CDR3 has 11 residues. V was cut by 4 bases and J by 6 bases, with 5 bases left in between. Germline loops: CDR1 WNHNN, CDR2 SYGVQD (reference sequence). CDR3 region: CASSVADTQYF. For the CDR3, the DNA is TGCGCCAGCAGTGTAGCGGATACGCAGTATTTT.

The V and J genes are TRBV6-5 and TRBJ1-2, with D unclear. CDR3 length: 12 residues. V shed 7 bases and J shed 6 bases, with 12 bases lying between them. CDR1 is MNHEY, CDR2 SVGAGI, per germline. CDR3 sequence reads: CASTKSGDGYTF. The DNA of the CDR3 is TGTGCCAGCACCAAGTCGGGTGATGGCTACACCTTC.

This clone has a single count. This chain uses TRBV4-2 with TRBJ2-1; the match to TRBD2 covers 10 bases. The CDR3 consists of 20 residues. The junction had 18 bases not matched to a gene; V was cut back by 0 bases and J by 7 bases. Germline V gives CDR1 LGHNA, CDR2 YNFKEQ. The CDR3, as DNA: TGTGCCAGCAGCCAAGATCGGGCCCCATCTATAGCGGGGGGTTTTAATGAGCAGTTCTTC. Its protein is CASSQDRAPSIAGGFNEQFF.

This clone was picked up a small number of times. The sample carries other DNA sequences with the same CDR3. The CDR3 region is CASSYTGQGYEQYF. The DNA for the CDR3 is TGTGCCAGCAGTTATACGGGACAGGGTTACGAGCAGTACTTC. The rearrangement links TRBV6-5 to TRBJ2-7; TRBD1 matches at 9 bases. Germline CDR1 MNHEY, CDR2 SVGAGI. The CDR3 runs 14 residues. The ends lost 3 bases at V and 4 bases at J; junction bases unmatched: 4.

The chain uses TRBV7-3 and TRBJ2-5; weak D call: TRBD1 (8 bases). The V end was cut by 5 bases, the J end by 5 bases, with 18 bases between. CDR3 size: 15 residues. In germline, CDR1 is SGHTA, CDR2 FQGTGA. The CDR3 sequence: CASSAQGGTAETQYF. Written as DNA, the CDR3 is TGTGCCAGCAGCGCACAGGGGGGGACGGCGGAGACCCAGTACTTC.

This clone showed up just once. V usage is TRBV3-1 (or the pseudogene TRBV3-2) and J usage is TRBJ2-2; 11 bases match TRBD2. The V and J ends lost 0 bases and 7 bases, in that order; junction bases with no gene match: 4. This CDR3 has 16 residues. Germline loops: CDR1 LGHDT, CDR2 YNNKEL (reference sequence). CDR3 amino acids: CASSQDTSGSGGELFF. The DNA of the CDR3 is TGTGCCAGCAGCCAAGATACTAGCGGGAGTGGCGGGGAGCTGTTTTTT.

CDR3 bases: TGTGCCAGCAGTTTAGGCGGAGGGAACAGCAATCAGCCCCAGCATTTT. Translation: CASSLGGGNSNQPQHF. The V call is TRBV28, the J call TRBJ1-5; no definite D call. The CDR3 has 16 residues. V was cut by 2 bases and J by 1 base, with 12 bases left in between. Germline V CDR1 and CDR2: MDHEN, SYDVKM. Using reference TRBV28 and TRBJ1-5 for the parts outside the CDR3, the full variable domain is DVKVTQSSRYLVKRTGEKVFLECVQDMDHENMFWYRQDPGLGLRLIYFSYDVKMKEKGDIPEGYSVSREKKERFSLILESASTNQTSMYLCASSLGGGNSNQPQHFGDGTRLSIL.

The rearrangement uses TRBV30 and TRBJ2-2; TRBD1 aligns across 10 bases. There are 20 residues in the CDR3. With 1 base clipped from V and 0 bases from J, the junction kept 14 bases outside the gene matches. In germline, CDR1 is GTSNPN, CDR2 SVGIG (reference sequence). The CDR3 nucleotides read TGTGCCTGGAGTGGGGGAAGTGGGGACAGGGGCGCCCCGAACACCGGGGAGCTGTTTTTT. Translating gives CAWSGGSGDRGAPNTGELFF.

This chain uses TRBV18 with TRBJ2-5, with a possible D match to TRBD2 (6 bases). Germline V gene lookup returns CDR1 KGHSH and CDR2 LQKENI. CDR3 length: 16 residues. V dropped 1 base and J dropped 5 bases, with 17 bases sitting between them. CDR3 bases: TGTGCCAGCTCACCACTTTTAGTGGCGGGACGGGAGACCCAGTACTTC. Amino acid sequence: CASSPLLVAGRETQYF.

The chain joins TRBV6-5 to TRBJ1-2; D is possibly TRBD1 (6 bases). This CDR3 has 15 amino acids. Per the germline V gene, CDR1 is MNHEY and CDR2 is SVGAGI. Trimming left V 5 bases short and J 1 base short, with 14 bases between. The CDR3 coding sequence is TGTGCCAGCAGTAGTACAGGGTCAAATAACTATGGCTACACCTTC. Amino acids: CASSSTGSNNYGYTF.

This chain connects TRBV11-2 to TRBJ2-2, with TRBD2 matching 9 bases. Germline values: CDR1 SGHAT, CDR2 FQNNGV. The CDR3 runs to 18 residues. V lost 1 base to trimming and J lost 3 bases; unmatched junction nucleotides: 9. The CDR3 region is CASSLGSLAGAYTGELFF. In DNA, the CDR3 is TGTGCCAGCAGCTTAGGCTCGTTAGCGGGAGCTTACACCGGGGAGCTGTTTTTT.

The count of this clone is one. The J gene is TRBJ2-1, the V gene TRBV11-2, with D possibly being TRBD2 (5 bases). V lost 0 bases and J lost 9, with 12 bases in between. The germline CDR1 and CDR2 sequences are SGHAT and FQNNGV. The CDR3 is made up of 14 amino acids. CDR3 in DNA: TGTGCCAGCAGCTTAGATCTTAGCGCGGTTGAGCAGTTCTTC. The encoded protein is CASSLDLSAVEQFF. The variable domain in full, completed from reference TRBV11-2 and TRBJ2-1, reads EAGVAQSPRYKIIEKRQSVAFWCNPISGHATLYWYQQILGQGPKLLIQFQNNGVVDDSQLPKDRFSAERLKGVDSTLKIQPAKLEDSAVYLCASSLDLSAVEQFFGPGTRLTVL.

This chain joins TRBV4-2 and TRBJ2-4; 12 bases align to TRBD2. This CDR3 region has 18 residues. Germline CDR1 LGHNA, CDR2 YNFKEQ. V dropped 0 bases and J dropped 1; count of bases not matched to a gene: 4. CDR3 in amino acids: CASSQDLTSGGAKNIQYF. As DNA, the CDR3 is TGTGCCAGCAGCCAAGATCTTACTAGCGGGGGGGCCAAAAACATTCAGTACTTC.

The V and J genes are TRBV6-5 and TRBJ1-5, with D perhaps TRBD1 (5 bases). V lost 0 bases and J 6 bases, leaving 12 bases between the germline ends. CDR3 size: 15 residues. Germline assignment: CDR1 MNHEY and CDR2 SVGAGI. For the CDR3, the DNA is TGTGCCAGCAGTTACTCCGGTCAGGGAGGTCAGCCCCAGCATTTT. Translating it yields CASSYSGQGGQPQHF.

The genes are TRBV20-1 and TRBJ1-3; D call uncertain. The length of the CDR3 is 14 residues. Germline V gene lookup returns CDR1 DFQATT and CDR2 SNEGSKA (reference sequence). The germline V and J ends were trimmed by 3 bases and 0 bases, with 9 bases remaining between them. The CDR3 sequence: CSASSVGSGNTIYF. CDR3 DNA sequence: TGCAGTGCTAGTAGCGTGGGCTCTGGAAACACCATATATTTT.

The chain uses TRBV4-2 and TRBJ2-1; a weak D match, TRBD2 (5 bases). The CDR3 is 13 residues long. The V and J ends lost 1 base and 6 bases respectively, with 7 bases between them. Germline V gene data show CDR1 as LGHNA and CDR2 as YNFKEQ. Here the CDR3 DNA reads TGTGCCAGCAGCCAAGTCGGAGGCAATGAGCAGTTCTTC. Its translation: CASSQVGGNEQFF.

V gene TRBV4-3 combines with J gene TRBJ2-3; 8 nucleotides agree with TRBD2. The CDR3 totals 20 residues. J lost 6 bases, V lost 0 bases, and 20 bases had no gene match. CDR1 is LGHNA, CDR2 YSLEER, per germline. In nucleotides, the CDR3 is TGCGCCAGCAGCCAAGAGGGGGGAGGAGCGGGAGCCGGACACGGGGATACGCAGTATTTT. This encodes CASSQEGGGAGAGHGDTQYF.

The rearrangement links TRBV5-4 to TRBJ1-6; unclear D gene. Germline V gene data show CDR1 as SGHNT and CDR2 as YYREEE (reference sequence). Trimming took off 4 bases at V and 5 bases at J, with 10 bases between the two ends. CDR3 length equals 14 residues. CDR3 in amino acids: CASSGTANNSPLHF. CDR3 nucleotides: TGTGCCAGCAGCGGAACAGCTAATAATTCACCCCTCCACTTT.

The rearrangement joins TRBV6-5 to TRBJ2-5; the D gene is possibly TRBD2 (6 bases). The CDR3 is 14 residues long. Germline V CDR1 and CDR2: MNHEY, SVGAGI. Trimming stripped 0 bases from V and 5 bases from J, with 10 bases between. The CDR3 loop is CASSYSWGEETQYF. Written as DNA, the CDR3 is TGTGCCAGCAGTTACTCGTGGGGGGAGGAGACCCAGTACTTC.